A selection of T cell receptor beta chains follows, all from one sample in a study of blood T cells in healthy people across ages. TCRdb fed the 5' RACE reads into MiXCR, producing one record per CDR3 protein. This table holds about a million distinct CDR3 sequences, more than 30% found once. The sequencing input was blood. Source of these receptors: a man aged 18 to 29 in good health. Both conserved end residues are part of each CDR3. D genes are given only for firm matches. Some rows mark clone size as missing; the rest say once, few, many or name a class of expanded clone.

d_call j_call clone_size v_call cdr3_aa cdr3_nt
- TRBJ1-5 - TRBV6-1 CASSKVGGGNQPQHF TGTGCCAGCAGTAAAGTGGGGGGCGGAAATCAGCCCCAGCATTTT
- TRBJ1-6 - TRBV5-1 CASSLAEGRNNSPLHF TGCGCCAGCAGCTTGGCCGAAGGGCGGAACAATTCACCCCTCCACTTT
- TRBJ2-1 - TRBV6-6 CASSYDRNGTLYNEQFF TGTGCCAGCAGCTATGACAGAAATGGGACTTTGTACAATGAGCAGTTCTTC
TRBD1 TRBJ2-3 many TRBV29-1 CSVITGTGGTDTQYF TGCAGCGTTATTACAGGGACAGGGGGCACAGATACGCAGTATTTT
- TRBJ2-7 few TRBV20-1 CSARDVSGGVYYEQYF TGCAGTGCTAGAGATGTTAGCGGAGGGGTTTATTACGAGCAGTACTTC
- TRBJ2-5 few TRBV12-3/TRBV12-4 CASRLSGYQETQYF TGTGCCAGCAGACTTAGCGGCTACCAAGAGACCCAGTACTTC
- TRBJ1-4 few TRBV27 CASSAGTENEKLFF TGTGCCAGCAGTGCAGGGACGGAAAATGAAAAACTGTTTTTT
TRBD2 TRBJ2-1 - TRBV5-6 CASSPTRTSYTHEQFF TGTGCCAGCAGCCCAACACGGACTAGTTACACCCATGAGCAGTTCTTC
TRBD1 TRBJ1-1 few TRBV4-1 CASSPRGQETLSNTEAFF TGCGCCAGCAGCCCACGGGGACAGGAGACCTTATCGAACACTGAAGCTTTCTTT
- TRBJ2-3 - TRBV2 CASSDRTSTDTQYF TGTGCCAGCAGTGATCGGACGAGCACAGATACGCAGTATTTT
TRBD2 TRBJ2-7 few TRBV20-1 CSARDWRLAGGLNNEQYF TGCAGTGCTAGAGATTGGAGACTAGCGGGGGGACTGAACAATGAGCAGTACTTC
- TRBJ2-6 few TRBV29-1 CSVLANVLTF TGCAGCGTTCTGGCCAACGTCCTGACTTTC
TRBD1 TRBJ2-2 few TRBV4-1 CASSLGQGAGGELFF TGCGCCAGCAGCCTAGGACAGGGGGCCGGTGGGGAGCTGTTTTTT
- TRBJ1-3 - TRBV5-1 CASSLDPSDGSGNTIYF TGCGCCAGCAGCTTGGACCCCTCGGACGGCTCTGGAAACACCATATATTTT
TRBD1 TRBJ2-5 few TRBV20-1 CSARDRGQETQYF TGCAGTGCTAGAGACAGGGGGCAAGAGACCCAGTACTTC
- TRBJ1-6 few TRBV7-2 CASSLVQGGGSYNSPLHF TGTGCCAGCAGCTTAGTACAGGGAGGCGGGTCCTATAATTCACCCCTCCACTTT
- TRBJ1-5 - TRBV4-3 CASSPDSARNQPQHF TGCGCCAGCAGCCCCGACAGCGCGAGGAATCAGCCCCAGCATTTT
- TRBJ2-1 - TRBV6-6 CASTQGGTYNEQFF TGTGCCAGCACGCAGGGGGGGACTTACAATGAGCAGTTCTTC
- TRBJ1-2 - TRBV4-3 CASSQDLAVPYGYTF TGCGCCAGCAGCCAAGATTTGGCAGTCCCTTATGGCTACACCTTC
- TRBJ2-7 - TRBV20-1 CSASAATGGEQYF TGCAGTGCTAGTGCCGCTACTGGGGGCGAGCAGTACTTC
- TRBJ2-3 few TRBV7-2 CASSLVAGSHTQYF TGTGCCAGCAGCTTAGTCGCAGGATCGCATACGCAGTATTTT
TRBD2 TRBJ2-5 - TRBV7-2 CASRVAGVKETQYF TGTGCCAGCAGGGTAGCGGGGGTTAAAGAGACCCAGTACTTC
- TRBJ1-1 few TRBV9 CASSVGGGAENTEAFF TGTGCCAGCAGCGTAGGGGGGGGCGCAGAGAACACTGAAGCTTTCTTT
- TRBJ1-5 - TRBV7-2 CASSTQFNQPQHF TGTGCCAGCAGCACCCAATTTAATCAGCCCCAGCATTTT
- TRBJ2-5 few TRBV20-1 CSARVAGLEGEQYF TGCAGTGCTAGAGTAGCAGGGTTAGAGGGAGAGCAGTACTTC
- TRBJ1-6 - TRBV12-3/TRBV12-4 CASSAEAYGNSPPHF TGTGCCAGCAGCGCCGAGGCTTATGGTAATTCACCCCCCCACTTT
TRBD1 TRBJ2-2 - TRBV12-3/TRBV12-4 CASSGPGGEVLFF TGTGCCAGCAGTGGACCAGGGGGCGAGGTGCTGTTTTTT
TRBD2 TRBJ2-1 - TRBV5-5 CASSETSGGFNEQFF TGTGCCAGCAGCGAAACTAGCGGGGGGTTTAATGAGCAGTTCTTC
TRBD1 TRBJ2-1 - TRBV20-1 CSAPDPGTAYNEQFF TGCAGTGCTCCAGACCCCGGGACAGCCTACAATGAGCAGTTCTTC
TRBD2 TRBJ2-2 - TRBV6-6 CVSSYAAGGLAGELFF TGTGTCAGCAGTTACGCGGCGGGGGGCCTGGCCGGGGAGCTGTTTTTT
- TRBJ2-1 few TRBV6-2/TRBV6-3 CASSYLGGQYNEQFF TGTGCCAGCAGTTACCTAGGCGGGCAGTACAATGAGCAGTTCTTC